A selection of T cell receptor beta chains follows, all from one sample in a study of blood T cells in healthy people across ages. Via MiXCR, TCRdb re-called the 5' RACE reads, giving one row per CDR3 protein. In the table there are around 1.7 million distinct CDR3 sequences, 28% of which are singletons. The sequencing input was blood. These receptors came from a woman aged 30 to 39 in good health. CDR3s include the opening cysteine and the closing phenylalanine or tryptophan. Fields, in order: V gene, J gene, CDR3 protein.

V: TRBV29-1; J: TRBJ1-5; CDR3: CSVGAGGRGQPQHF
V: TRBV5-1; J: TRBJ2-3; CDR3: CASSLEAAASTDTQYF
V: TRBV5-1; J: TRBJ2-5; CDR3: CASSTETGGRTQYF
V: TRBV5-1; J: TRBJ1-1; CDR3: CASSLDGQGAFF
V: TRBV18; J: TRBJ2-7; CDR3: CASSPQGTGPYEQYF
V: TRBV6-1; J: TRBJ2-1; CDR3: CASNQAGAFYNEQFF
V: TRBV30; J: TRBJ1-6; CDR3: CAYSGTESSPLHF
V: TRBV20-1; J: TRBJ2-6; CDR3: CSARDGALGANVLTF
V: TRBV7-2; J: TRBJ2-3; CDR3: CASSLYDSTQYF
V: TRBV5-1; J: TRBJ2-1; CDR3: CASSQGQGVSNEQFF
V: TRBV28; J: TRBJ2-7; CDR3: CASTAGTGAYEQYF
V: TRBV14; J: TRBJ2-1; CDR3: CASSHNRGLGVLDEQFF
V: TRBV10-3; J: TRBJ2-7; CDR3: CAIRLAGGSYEQYF
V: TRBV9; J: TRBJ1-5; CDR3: CASSVATRGPQHF
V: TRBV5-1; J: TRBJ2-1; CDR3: CASSWGDNEQFF
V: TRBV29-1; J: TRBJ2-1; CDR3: CSVSSPLSYNEQFF
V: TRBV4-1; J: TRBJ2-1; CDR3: CASSPGTGYEQFF
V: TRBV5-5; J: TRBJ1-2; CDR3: CASSLAGRANYGYTF
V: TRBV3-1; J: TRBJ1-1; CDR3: CASSQAAEAFF
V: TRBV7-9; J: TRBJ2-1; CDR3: CASSLTGVDNEQFF
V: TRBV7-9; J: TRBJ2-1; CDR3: CASSFPGTEQFF
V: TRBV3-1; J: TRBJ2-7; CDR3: CASSPPRGEFSYEQYF
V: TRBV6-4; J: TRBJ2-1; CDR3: CASRQGQGYNEQFF
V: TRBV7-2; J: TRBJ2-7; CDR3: CASSKAGGFYEQYF